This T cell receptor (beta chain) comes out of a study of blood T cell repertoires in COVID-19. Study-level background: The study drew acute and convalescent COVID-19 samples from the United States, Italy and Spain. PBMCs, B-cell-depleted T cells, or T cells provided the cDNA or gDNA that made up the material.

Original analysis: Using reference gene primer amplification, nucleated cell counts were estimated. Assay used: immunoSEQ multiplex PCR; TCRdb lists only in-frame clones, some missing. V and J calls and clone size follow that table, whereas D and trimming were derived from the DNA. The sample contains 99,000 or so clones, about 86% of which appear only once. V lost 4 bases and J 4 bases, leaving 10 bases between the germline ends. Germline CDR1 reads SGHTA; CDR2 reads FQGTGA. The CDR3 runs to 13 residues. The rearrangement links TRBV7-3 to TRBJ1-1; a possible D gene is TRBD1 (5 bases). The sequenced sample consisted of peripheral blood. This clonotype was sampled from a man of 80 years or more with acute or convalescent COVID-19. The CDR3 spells CASSSSRVTEAFF. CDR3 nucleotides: TGTGCCAGCAGCTCGAGCAGGGTCACTGAAGCTTTCTTT.